The 19 T cell receptor beta chains in this list originate from one sample, sequenced in a study of cytomegalovirus exposure and HLA in healthy donors. TCRdb's table, derived via immunoSEQ multiplex PCR, lists solely in-frame clones and lacks some. Seen here are more than 250,000 clones, 87% observed once, and the top ten hold 0.95% to 1.5%. The sequencing sample was made of PBMCs. The receptors derive from a woman under 40 in good health and CMV-seropositive.

The CDR3 DNA follows: TGTGCCAGCAGCTTAGGGGCTAGCGGGAAAGATACGCAGTATTTT. As protein: CASSLGASGKDTQYF. The chain combines TRBV7-2 with TRBJ2-3, with 9 bases lining up with TRBD2. CDR1 is SGHTA, CDR2 FQGNSA, per germline. The CDR3 totals 15 residues. V lost 1 base and J lost 5; bases outside the gene matches: 4.

This clone has just one count. The V and J genes are TRBV27 and TRBJ1-3; D possibly corresponds to TRBD1 (5 bases). The CDR3 is made up of 16 amino acids. CDR1 and CDR2 from the germline V gene are MNHEY and SMNVEV (reference sequence). The ends were cut back, 4 bases at V and 3 bases at J, with 16 bases in the middle. Written as DNA, the CDR3 is TGTGCCAGCAGTTCGCGTCAGGGCCTCCGTGGAAACACCATATATTTT. Its protein is CASSSRQGLRGNTIYF.

Concerning this clone itself: A much larger clone lies a single base off, so this may be a read error. V gene TRBV13 combines with J gene TRBJ2-7; 10 bases match TRBD1. This CDR3 comprises 14 residues. In germline, CDR1 is PRHDT, CDR2 FYEKMQ (reference sequence). The junction had 1 base not matched to a gene; V was cut back by 3 bases and J by 2 bases. CDR3 loop: CASSFGTGAYEQYF. CDR3 nucleotides: TGTGCCAGCAGCTTCGGGACAGGGGCCTACGAGCAGTACTTC.

This sequence joins TRBV30 and TRBJ2-2; 7 bases are shared with TRBD1. The CDR3 length is 15 residues. V lost 2 bases and J lost 6; bases outside the gene matches: 9. CDR1 and CDR2 (germline): GTSNPN, SVGIG (reference sequence). The DNA of the CDR3 is TGTGCCTGGAGTACGACAGGGCGTTGGGCCGGGGAGCTGTTTTTT. Protein: CAWSTTGRWAGELFF.

The CDR3: CASSPGKSGEKLFF. The CDR3 DNA is TGTGCCAGCTCACCGGGGAAGAGTGGCGAAAAACTGTTTTTT. The V gene is TRBV18, the J gene TRBJ1-4; D is uncertain. With 3 bases removed from V and 8 bases from J, the gap between germline ends came to 13 bases. CDR1 KGHSH and CDR2 LQKENI come from the germline V gene. This CDR3 is built from 14 residues.

The rearrangement uses TRBV30 and TRBJ2-7, with 10 bases fitting TRBD2. The length of the CDR3 is 15 residues. The trim removed 2 bases at V and 2 bases at J, leaving 6 bases unmatched. CDR1 is GTSNPN, CDR2 SVGIG, per germline (reference sequence). CDR3: CAWSNGLAAAYEQYF. Here the CDR3 DNA reads TGTGCCTGGAGTAATGGACTAGCGGCAGCCTACGAGCAGTACTTC. Based on the CDR3 plus reference TRBV30 and TRBJ2-7, the full variable domain is SQTIHQWPATLVQPVGSPLSLECTVEGTSNPNLYWYRQAAGRGLQLLFYSVGIGQISSEVPQNLSASRPQDRQFILSSKKLLLSDSGFYLCAWSNGLAAAYEQYFGPGTRLTVT.

The gene calls are TRBV6-6 and TRBJ2-7, with 9 bases matching TRBD1. This CDR3 has 15 amino acids. V lost 5 bases to trimming and J lost 3 bases; unmatched junction nucleotides: 8. The germline gives CDR1 MNHNY, CDR2 SVGAGI (reference sequence). The CDR3 region has the DNA TGTGCCAGCAGTCGCCGACAGGGGGATTACTACGAGCAGTACTTC. Translation gives CASSRRQGDYYEQYF.

This clone was observed a handful of times. The chain uses TRBV19 and TRBJ2-3; tentatively, D is TRBD1 or TRBD2 (5 bases each). Germline V gene sequence: CDR1 LNHDA, CDR2 SQIVND (reference sequence). V lost 6 bases to trimming and J lost 0 bases, with 13 bases between them. The CDR3 is 15 amino acids. Written as DNA, the CDR3 is TGTGCCAGTAGACCGGGACCAAAAAGCACAGATACGCAGTATTTT. Translation gives CASRPGPKSTDTQYF. The variable domain in full, with the rest retrieved from reference TRBV19 and TRBJ2-3, is DGGITQSPKYLFRKEGQNVTLSCEQNLNHDAMYWYRQDPGQGLRLIYYSQIVNDFQKGDIAEGYSVSREKKESFPLTVTSAQKNPTAFYLCASRPGPKSTDTQYFGPGTRLTVL.

The gene calls are TRBV28 and TRBJ2-5; tentatively, D is TRBD2 (5 bases). CDR1 is MDHEN, CDR2 SYDVKM, per germline. The CDR3 consists of 15 residues. Trimming removed 4 bases at V and 2 bases at J, with 14 bases between. This chain's CDR3 is CASSYPAQRQETQYF. DNA for the CDR3: TGTGCCAGCAGTTACCCCGCTCAGCGGCAAGAGACCCAGTACTTC.

The rearrangement links TRBV15 to TRBJ1-5; a possible D gene is TRBD1 (5 bases). V lost 1 base and J lost 0, with 13 bases in between. Germline loops: CDR1 LNHNV, CDR2 YYDKDF (reference sequence). This CDR3 comprises 17 residues. CDR3 amino acids: CATSRAPRQSSNQPQHF. DNA for the CDR3: TGTGCCACCAGCAGAGCTCCTCGACAGTCTAGCAATCAGCCCCAGCATTTT.

The chain has TRBV29-1 and TRBJ2-1, with D possibly being TRBD1 (5 bases). The CDR3 has 13 residues. Germline CDR1 SQVTM, CDR2 ANQGSEA. V lost 1 base and J 4 bases, leaving 8 bases between the germline ends. In DNA, the CDR3 is TGCAGCGTTGAAGTTGCAGGGTACAATGAGCAGTTCTTC. Translating it yields CSVEVAGYNEQFF.

This rearrangement joins TRBV5-1 to TRBJ2-7, with 8 positions matching TRBD1. V was pared by 4 bases and J by 6 bases, with 15 bases of the junction left unmatched. CDR3 size: 16 residues. Germline V gives CDR1 SGHRS, CDR2 YFSETQ. Written as DNA, the CDR3 is TGCGCCAGCAGCCCGGAGCGGGTACAGGGGGTTGGCGAGCAGTACTTC. Its translation: CASSPERVQGVGEQYF.

The chain recombines TRBV4-1 with TRBJ2-7; 8 bases match TRBD2. The V and J ends lost 1 base and 3 bases, in that order; junction bases with no gene match: 5. Germline V gene data show CDR1 as MGHRA and CDR2 as YSYEKL. The CDR3 is 15 residues long. CDR3: CASSQGRLAGYEQYF. The CDR3 nucleotides are TGCGCCAGCAGCCAAGGTCGTCTAGCGGGCTACGAGCAGTACTTC.

This rearrangement joins TRBV28 to TRBJ1-1; D gene ambiguous. Trimming took 5 bases from V and 7 from J, leaving 8 bases between them. The CDR3 has 11 residues. Per the germline V gene, CDR1 is MDHEN and CDR2 is SYDVKM. The CDR3 coding sequence is TGTGCCAGCAGTCGAGGTCTTGAAGCTTTCTTT. Its protein product is CASSRGLEAFF.

The V call is TRBV9, the J call TRBJ2-5, with D maybe TRBD1 (6 bases). Germline V gene sequence: CDR1 SGDLS, CDR2 YYNGEE. This CDR3 has 16 amino acids. V was trimmed by 3 bases and J by 1 base, leaving 16 bases between them. Here the CDR3 DNA reads TGTGCCAGCAGCGCTCCGGGACAAGGGCTCCAAGAGACCCAGTACTTC. It encodes CASSAPGQGLQETQYF.

V gene TRBV7-9 combines with J gene TRBJ1-4; maybe TRBD1 (6 bases). Germline lookup yields CDR1 SEHNR and CDR2 FQNEAQ (reference sequence). The CDR3 has 15 amino acids. With 5 bases removed from V and 5 bases from J, the gap between germline ends came to 15 bases. CDR3 in amino acids: CASSPTQGSNEKLFF. In nucleotides, the CDR3 is TGTGCCAGCAGCCCGACTCAGGGGTCGAATGAAAAACTGTTTTTT.

This clone was seen only a few times. The J gene is TRBJ1-1, the V gene TRBV20-1; 7 positions agree with TRBD1. The CDR3 loop spans 8 amino acids. The germline gives CDR1 DFQATT, CDR2 SNEGSKA (reference sequence). Written as DNA, the CDR3 is TGCAGGGACAGGGAAGCTTTCTTT. It yields the protein CRDREAFF.

The rearrangement uses TRBV5-1 and TRBJ2-3; D might be TRBD1 (5 bases). The germline V and J ends were trimmed by 2 bases and 0 bases, with 10 bases remaining between them. Per the germline V gene, CDR1 is SGHRS and CDR2 is YFSETQ. The CDR3 length is 15 residues. DNA of the CDR3: TGCGCCAGCAGCTTCGGCAGGGCTAGCACAGATACGCAGTATTTT. Translated: CASSFGRASTDTQYF.

This sequence joins TRBV7-2 and TRBJ2-7, with 8 bases lining up with TRBD2. Germline V gene data show CDR1 as SGHTA and CDR2 as FQGNSA. The J segment lost 7 bases and the V segment lost 1 base, leaving 6 bases of the junction unmatched. The CDR3 totals 14 residues. The CDR3 region has the DNA TGTGCCAGCAGCTTAGTCGGGAGGGCAGGAGAGCAGTACTTC. This codes for CASSLVGRAGEQYF.